This T cell receptor (beta chain) was found in a study of shared clonotypes between healthy human individuals. This table comes from immunoSEQ multiplex PCR, and its TCRdb copy is limited to in-frame clones, with some not included. The sample yields more than 2 million clones, under 97% seen once. The V end lost 6 bases, the J end lost 5 bases, and 14 bases lay between the germline ends. This CDR3 contains 13 residues. Looked up from germline, CDR1 is MNHNS and CDR2 is SASEGT. This TCR came from a man aged 18-30 years in good health. Material: naive CD4+ T cells sorted from blood. Subset: CD45RA+ positively selected. This chain connects TRBV6-1 to TRBJ2-7; TRBD1 might be the D (8 bases). The CDR3 is CASSTTGGDEQYF. The CDR3 coding sequence is TGTGCCAGCAGCACAACAGGGGGGGACGAGCAGTACTTC.